One sample yielded the 18 T cell receptor beta chains listed below, sequenced in a study of blood T cell repertoires in COVID-19. Only in-frame clones appear in the TCRdb table, and some are missing; sequencing was by immunoSEQ multiplex PCR. This sample has some 180,000 clones; about four fifths occur once, and the top ten carry 9.5% to 13%. Sequenced material: peripheral blood. Every receptor here comes from a man between 65 and 85 years old with active or convalescent COVID-19.

The chain employs TRBV27 and TRBJ1-6, with D maybe TRBD1 (5 bases). The CDR3 runs 16 residues. V shed 6 bases and J shed 4 bases, with 16 bases lying between them. Germline lookup yields CDR1 MNHEY and CDR2 SMNVEV (reference sequence). The DNA for the CDR3 is TGTGCCAGCAGCCCCCGCCGGGGGGTTTATAATTCACCCCTCCACTTT. Its protein product is CASSPRRGVYNSPLHF.

The chain recombines TRBV2 with TRBJ2-1, with 10 bases matching TRBD2. Germline CDR1 reads SNHLY; CDR2 reads FYNNEI. With 4 bases clipped from V and 8 bases from J, the junction kept 8 bases outside the gene matches. The CDR3 loop spans 15 amino acids. CDR3 DNA sequence: TGTGCCAGCAGTGCCGGGACTAGCGCAAGTGATGAGCAGTTCTTC. The encoded protein is CASSAGTSASDEQFF. The complete variable domain, with remaining parts taken from reference TRBV2 and TRBJ2-1, reads EPEVTQTPSHQVTQMGQEVILRCVPISNHLYFYWYRQILGQKVEFLVSFYNNEISEKSEIFDDQFSVERPDGSNFTLKIRSTKLEDSAMYFCASSAGTSASDEQFFGPGTRLTVL.

The chain uses TRBV19 and TRBJ2-2; TRBD2 matches at 7 bases. V gave up 5 bases and J gave up 3 bases; unmatched junction bases: 12. Germline V gene sequence: CDR1 LNHDA, CDR2 SQIVND (reference sequence). This CDR3 spans 17 amino acids. The CDR3 protein is CASSPFSTSFDTGELFF. The CDR3 DNA follows: TGTGCCAGTAGTCCGTTCTCGACTAGCTTTGACACCGGGGAGCTGTTTTTT.

The chain uses TRBV4-3 and TRBJ2-3; no definite D call. V dropped 1 base and J dropped 0 bases, with 11 bases sitting between them. There are 16 residues in the CDR3. Germline values: CDR1 LGHNA, CDR2 YSLEER. The CDR3 loop reads CASSQGAVASTDTQYF. The CDR3 region has the DNA TGCGCCAGCAGCCAAGGGGCAGTCGCTAGCACAGATACGCAGTATTTT.

This clone was seen once. This chain joins TRBV18 and TRBJ2-3; tentatively, D is TRBD1 (6 bases). The CDR3 contains 13 residues. CDR1 and CDR2 from the germline V gene are KGHSH and LQKENI. Trimming took off 3 bases at V and 4 bases at J, with 8 bases between the two ends. The DNA for the CDR3 is TGTGCCAGCTCACCTACAGGGCCAGATACGCAGTATTTT. Protein product: CASSPTGPDTQYF.

The chain uses TRBV18 and TRBJ2-2, with 8 bases that match TRBD1. V was clipped by 4 bases and J by 1 base; unmatched bases: 2. Looked up from germline, CDR1 is KGHSH and CDR2 is LQKENI. The CDR3 spans 15 residues. The CDR3 DNA reads TGTGCCAGCTCACTTGGACAGGGGAACACCGGGGAGCTGTTTTTT. Residues: CASSLGQGNTGELFF.

This clone was detected only once. J is TRBJ2-1 and V is TRBV2; TRBD2 aligns across 7 bases. Germline V gene sequence: CDR1 SNHLY, CDR2 FYNNEI. The junction had 7 bases not matched to a gene; V was cut back by 1 base and J by 4 bases. The length of the CDR3 is 16 residues. In DNA form, the CDR3 reads TGTGCCAGCAGTGAAGTAGGTAGCGGGTCTTACAATGAGCAGTTCTTC. Translated, it gives CASSEVGSGSYNEQFF.

This chain uses TRBV11-2 with TRBJ2-7; 9 positions agree with TRBD1. Germline V gives CDR1 SGHAT, CDR2 FQNNGV. After removal of 7 bases from V and 5 bases from J, the junction contained 12 bases not matched to a gene. The CDR3 is 15 amino acids. The CDR3 DNA sequence: TGTGCCAGCAACTCGTATTGGGGACAGGGTGACGAGCAGTACTTC. It codes for CASNSYWGQGDEQYF.

For this clone: Germline is not matched at one junction end, which may reflect a read error. The genes are TRBV11-2 and TRBJ1-1; no firm D call. The CDR3 length is 16 residues. The germline V gene encodes CDR1 SGHAT and CDR2 FQNNGV. Here the CDR3 DNA reads TGTGCCAGCAGCTTAGTGGGTGGTCCCGGGAACAGTGAAGCTTTCTTT. Its translation: CASSLVGGPGNSEAFF. The whole variable domain, remainder taken from reference TRBV11-2 and TRBJ1-1, is EAGVAQSPRYKIIEKRQSVAFWCNPISGHATLYWYQQILGQGPKLLIQFQNNGVVDDSQLPKDRFSAERLKGVDSTLKIQPAKLEDSAVYLCASSLVGGPGNSEAFFGQGTRLTVV.

J is TRBJ1-2 and V is TRBV15; D is perhaps TRBD1 (5 bases). The length of the CDR3 is 14 residues. Deletions cut 1 base from V and 8 bases from J, with 14 bases between. Germline-derived CDR1 and CDR2 are LNHNV and YYDKDF (reference sequence). The CDR3 nucleotides read TGTGCCACCAGCAGAGGGGCGGGGGATTTGGGCTACACCTTC. Translation: CATSRGAGDLGYTF. Drawing the rest from reference TRBV15 and TRBJ1-2, the complete variable domain is DAMVIQNPRYQVTQFGKPVTLSCSQTLNHNVMYWYQQKSSQAPKLLFHYYDKDFNNEADTPDNFQSRRPNTSFCFLDIRSPGLGDTAMYLCATSRGAGDLGYTFGSGTRLTVV.

The rearrangement uses TRBV28 and TRBJ1-5; D is unclear. The germline gives CDR1 MDHEN, CDR2 SYDVKM. CDR3 size: 15 residues. Trimming left V 5 bases short and J 2 bases short, with 13 bases between. As DNA, the CDR3 is TGTGCCAGCAGTCCCCGGAGGGTAGGCAATCAGCCCCAGCATTTT. This sequence encodes CASSPRRVGNQPQHF.

This chain connects TRBV7-6 to TRBJ1-4; D unresolved. CDR3 size: 16 residues. The V gene lost 5 bases and the J gene lost 0 bases, with 13 bases spanning the gap. CDR1 SGHVS and CDR2 FNYEAQ come from the germline V gene. This CDR3 is CASSLRGSPTNEKLFF. The CDR3 DNA sequence: TGTGCCAGCAGCCTACGTGGGAGCCCAACTAATGAAAAACTGTTTTTT.

The V gene is TRBV5-4, the J gene TRBJ2-5; no clear D gene. The CDR3 has 14 amino acids. V gave up 0 bases and J gave up 2 bases, with 8 bases separating them. Looked up from germline, CDR1 is SGHNT and CDR2 is YYREEE (reference sequence). CDR3 in DNA: TGTGCCAGCAGCTTGGGGCCGATACAAGAGACCCAGTACTTC. Its protein product is CASSLGPIQETQYF.

J is TRBJ2-1 and V is TRBV11-2; 9 nucleotides align to TRBD2. The CDR3 extends over 15 amino acids. Germline-derived CDR1 and CDR2 are SGHAT and FQNNGV. The V gene end was trimmed by 6 bases and the J gene end by 4 bases; junction bases not matched to a gene: 7. The CDR3 here is CASRLGLAPYNEQFF. Here the CDR3 DNA reads TGTGCCAGCAGGTTGGGACTAGCCCCTTACAATGAGCAGTTCTTC.

This chain uses TRBV18 with TRBJ2-7; 10 nucleotides match TRBD2. This CDR3 contains 18 residues. V trimming: 3 bases; J trimming: 5 bases; junction bases outside the gene matches: 16. Germline CDR1 and CDR2: KGHSH and LQKENI. CDR3 residues: CASSPLPSGGLARNEQYF. CDR3 DNA sequence: TGTGCCAGCTCACCTTTACCTAGCGGGGGACTGGCACGGAACGAGCAGTACTTC. Complete variable domain (other parts from reference TRBV18 and TRBJ2-7): NAGVMQNPRHLVRRRGQEARLRCSPMKGHSHVYWYRQLPEEGLKFMVYLQKENIIDESGMPKERFSAEFPKEGPSILRIQQVVRGDSAAYFCASSPLPSGGLARNEQYFGPGTRLTVT.

The chain is built from TRBV7-9 and TRBJ1-2; 8 nucleotides match TRBD1. V was pared by 5 bases and J by 5 bases, with 4 bases of the junction left unmatched. Germline CDR1 and CDR2: SEHNR and FQNEAQ (reference sequence). The CDR3 spans 13 residues. CDR3 DNA sequence: TGTGCCAGCAGCCGGGGACAGGATTATGGCTACACCTTC. It encodes CASSRGQDYGYTF. Supplemented by reference TRBV7-9 and TRBJ1-2, the full variable domain reads DTGVSQNPRHKITKRGQNVTFRCDPISEHNRLYWYRQTLGQGPEFLTYFQNEAQLEKSRLLSDRFSAERPKGSFSTLEIQRTEQGDSAMYLCASSRGQDYGYTFGSGTRLTVV.

The chain recombines TRBV7-5 with TRBJ1-1; whether TRBD1, the table's D call, matches the DNA was not checked. TRBV7-5 is deemed a pseudogene. The CDR3 is made up of 17 amino acids. CDR3 bases: TGTGCCAGAAGCTCCTGCGCAGGGGGCGCAGTGGACACTGAAGCTTTCTTT. This sequence encodes CARSSCAGGAVDTEAFF.

The chain carries TRBV3-1 (or the pseudogene TRBV3-2) and TRBJ2-1; tentative D call: TRBD2 (5 bases). Germline loops: CDR1 LGHDT, CDR2 YNNKEL (reference sequence). Trimming cost V 4 bases and J 3 bases, with 10 bases left between them. The CDR3 covers 14 residues. This chain's CDR3 is CASSPGLVYNEQFF. The CDR3 region has the DNA TGTGCCAGCAGCCCCGGACTCGTCTACAATGAGCAGTTCTTC.